This TCR beta chain was recorded in a study of cytomegalovirus exposure and HLA in healthy donors. Study-level results: Presence/absence analyses treated sequencing depth as roughly uniform across donors. Immune exposure was documented only through CMV serostatus. In a later analysis, donors in an Asian-associated ancestry cluster reportedly had fewer N-insertions in productive TCRs than the cohort mean.

With respect to this clone: Its target is not known.

Germline trimming cut 7 bases from V and 6 bases from J; bases unmatched to any gene: 11. This CDR3 spans 15 amino acids. Germline assignment: CDR1 MDHEN and CDR2 SYDVKM. PCR employed 60 Vbeta and 13 Jbeta primers. Method: immunoSEQ multiplex PCR; TCRdb's copy keeps in-frame clones and lacks some. The repertoire has roughly 110,000 clones, 82% of them found once; the top ten carry 1.5% to 2%. This TCR derives from a man in his fifties or sixties in good health and CMV-seronegative. This rearrangement joins TRBV28 to TRBJ1-5; 8 nucleotides align to TRBD1. The sample consisted of PBMCs. CDR3 sequence reads: CASNLPRTGPQPQHF. DNA of the CDR3: TGTGCCAGCAACCTCCCCCGGACAGGGCCTCAGCCCCAGCATTTT. Full variable domain (missing parts from reference TRBV28 and TRBJ1-5): DVKVTQSSRYLVKRTGEKVFLECVQDMDHENMFWYRQDPGLGLRLIYFSYDVKMKEKGDIPEGYSVSREKKERFSLILESASTNQTSMYLCASNLPRTGPQPQHFGDGTRLSIL.